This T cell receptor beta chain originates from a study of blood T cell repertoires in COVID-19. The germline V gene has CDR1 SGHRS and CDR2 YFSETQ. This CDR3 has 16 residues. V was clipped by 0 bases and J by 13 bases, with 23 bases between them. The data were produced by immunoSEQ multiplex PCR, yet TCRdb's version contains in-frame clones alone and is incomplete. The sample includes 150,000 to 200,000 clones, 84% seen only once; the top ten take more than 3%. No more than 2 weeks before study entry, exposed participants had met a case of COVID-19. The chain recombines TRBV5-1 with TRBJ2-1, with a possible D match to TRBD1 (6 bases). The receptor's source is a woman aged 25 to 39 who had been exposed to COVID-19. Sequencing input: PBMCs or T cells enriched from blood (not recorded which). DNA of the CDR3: TGCGCCAGCAGCTTGGATGGGGGCCGCCCTACAATGAGTCAGTTCTTC. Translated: CASSLDGGRPTMSQFF.